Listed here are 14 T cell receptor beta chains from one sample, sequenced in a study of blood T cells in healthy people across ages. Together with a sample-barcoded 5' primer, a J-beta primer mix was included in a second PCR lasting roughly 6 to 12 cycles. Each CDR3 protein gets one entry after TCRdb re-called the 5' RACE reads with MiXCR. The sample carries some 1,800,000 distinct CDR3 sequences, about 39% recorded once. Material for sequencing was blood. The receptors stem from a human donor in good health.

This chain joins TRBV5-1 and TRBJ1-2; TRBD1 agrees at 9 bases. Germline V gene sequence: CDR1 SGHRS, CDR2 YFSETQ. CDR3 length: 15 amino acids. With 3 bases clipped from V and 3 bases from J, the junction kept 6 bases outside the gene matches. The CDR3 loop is CASSSRTGVDYGYTF. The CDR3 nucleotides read TGCGCCAGCAGCTCCCGGACAGGGGTCGACTATGGCTACACCTTC.

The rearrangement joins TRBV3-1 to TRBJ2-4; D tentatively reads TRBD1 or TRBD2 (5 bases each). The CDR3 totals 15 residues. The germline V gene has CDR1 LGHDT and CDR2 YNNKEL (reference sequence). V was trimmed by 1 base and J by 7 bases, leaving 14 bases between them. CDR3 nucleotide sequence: TGTGCCAGCAGCCAAGGGGACCGGAGGTGGAACATTCAGTACTTC. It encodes CASSQGDRRWNIQYF.

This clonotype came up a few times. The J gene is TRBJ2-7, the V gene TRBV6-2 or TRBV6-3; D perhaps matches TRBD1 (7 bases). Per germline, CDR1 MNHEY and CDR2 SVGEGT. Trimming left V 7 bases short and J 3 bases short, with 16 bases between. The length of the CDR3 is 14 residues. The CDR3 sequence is CASTAGGQSYEQYF. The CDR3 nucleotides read TGTGCCAGCACTGCAGGGGGGCAGAGCTACGAGCAGTACTTC.

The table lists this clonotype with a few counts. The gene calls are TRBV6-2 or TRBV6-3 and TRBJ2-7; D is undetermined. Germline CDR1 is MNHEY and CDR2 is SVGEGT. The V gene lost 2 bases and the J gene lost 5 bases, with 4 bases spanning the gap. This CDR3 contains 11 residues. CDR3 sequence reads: CASSYPHEQYF. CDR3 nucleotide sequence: TGTGCCAGCAGTTACCCCCACGAGCAGTACTTC.

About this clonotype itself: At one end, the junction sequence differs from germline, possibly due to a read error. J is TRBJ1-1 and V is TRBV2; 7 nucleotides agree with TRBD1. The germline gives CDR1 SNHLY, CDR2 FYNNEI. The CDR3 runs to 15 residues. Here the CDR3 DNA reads TGTACCAGCAGACCTCAGACAGGGTCCAACACTGAAGCTTTCTTT. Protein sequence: CTSRPQTGSNTEAFF.

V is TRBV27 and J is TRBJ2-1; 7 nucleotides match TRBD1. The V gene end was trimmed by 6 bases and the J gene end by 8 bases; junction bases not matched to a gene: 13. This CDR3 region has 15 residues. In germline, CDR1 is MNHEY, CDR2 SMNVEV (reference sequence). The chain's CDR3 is CASRTPRGGRDEQFF. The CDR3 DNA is TGTGCCAGCAGGACGCCGAGAGGGGGCCGGGATGAGCAGTTCTTC.

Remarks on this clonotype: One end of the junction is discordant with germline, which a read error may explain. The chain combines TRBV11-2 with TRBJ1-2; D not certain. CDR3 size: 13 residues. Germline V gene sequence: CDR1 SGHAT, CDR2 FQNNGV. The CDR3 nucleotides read TGTGCCAGCAGCTTAGTACCTTACAATGGCTGCACCTTC. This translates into CASSLVPYNGCTF.

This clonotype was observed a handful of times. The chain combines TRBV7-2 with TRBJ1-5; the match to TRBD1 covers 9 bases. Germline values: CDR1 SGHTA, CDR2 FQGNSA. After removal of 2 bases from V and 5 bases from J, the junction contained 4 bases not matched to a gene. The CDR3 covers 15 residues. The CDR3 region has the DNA TGTGCCAGCAGCTTAACAGGGGGCGCGTATCAGCCCCAGCATTTT. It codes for CASSLTGGAYQPQHF.

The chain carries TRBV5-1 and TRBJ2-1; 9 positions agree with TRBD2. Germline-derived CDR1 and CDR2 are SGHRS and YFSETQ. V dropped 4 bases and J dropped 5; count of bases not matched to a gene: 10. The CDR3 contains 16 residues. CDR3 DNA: TGCGCCAGCAGCCACCAAGCGGGGGGCCTCAACAATGAGCAGTTCTTC. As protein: CASSHQAGGLNNEQFF. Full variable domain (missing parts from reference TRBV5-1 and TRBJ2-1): KAGVTQTPRYLIKTRGQQVTLSCSPISGHRSVSWYQQTPGQGLQFLFEYFSETQRNKGNFPGRFSGRQFSNSRSEMNVSTLELGDSALYLCASSHQAGGLNNEQFFGPGTRLTVL.

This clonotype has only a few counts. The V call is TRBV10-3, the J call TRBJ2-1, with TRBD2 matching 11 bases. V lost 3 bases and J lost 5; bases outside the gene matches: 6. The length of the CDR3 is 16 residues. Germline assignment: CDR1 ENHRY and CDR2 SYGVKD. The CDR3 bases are TGTGCCATCAGTGAACTAGCGGGGGTAACCGACAATGAGCAGTTCTTC. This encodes CAISELAGVTDNEQFF.

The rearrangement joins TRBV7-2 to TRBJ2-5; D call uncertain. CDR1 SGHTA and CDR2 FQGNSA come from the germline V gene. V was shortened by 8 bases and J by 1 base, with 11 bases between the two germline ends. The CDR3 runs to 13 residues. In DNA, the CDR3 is TGTGCCAGCTGCAAACAAACCCAAGAGACCCAGTACTTC. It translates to CASCKQTQETQYF. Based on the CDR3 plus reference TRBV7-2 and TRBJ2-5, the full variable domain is GAGVSQSPSNKVTEKGKDVELRCDPISGHTALYWYRQSLGQGLEFLIYFQGNSAPDKSGLPSDRFSAERTGGSVSTLTIQRTQQEDSAVYLCASCKQTQETQYFGPGTRLLVL.

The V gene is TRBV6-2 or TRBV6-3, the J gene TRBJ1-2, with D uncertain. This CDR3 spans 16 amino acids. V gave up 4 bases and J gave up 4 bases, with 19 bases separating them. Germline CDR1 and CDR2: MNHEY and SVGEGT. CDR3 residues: CASSSILSDRPYGYTF. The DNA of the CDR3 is TGTGCCAGCAGTTCCATCTTATCGGACCGACCCTATGGCTACACCTTC.

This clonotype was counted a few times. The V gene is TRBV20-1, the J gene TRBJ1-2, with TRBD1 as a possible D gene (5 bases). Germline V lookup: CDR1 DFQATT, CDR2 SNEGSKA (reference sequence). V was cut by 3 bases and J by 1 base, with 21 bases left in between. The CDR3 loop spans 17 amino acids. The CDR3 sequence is CSARDGGRAVLNYGYTF. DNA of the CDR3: TGCAGTGCTAGGGATGGTGGCAGGGCAGTTCTTAACTATGGCTACACCTTC.

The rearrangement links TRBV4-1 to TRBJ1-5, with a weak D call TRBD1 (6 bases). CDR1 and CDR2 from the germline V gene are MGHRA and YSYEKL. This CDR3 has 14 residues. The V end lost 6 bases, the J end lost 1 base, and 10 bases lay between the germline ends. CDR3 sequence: CASRDGQSNQPQHF. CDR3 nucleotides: TGCGCCAGCAGAGACGGACAGAGCAATCAGCCCCAGCATTTT.